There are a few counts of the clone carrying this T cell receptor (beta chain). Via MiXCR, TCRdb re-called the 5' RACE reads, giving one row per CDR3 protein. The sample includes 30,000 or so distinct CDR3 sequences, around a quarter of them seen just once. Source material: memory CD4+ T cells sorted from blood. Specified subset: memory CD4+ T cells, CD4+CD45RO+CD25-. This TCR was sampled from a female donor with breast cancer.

CDR3 loop: CASSFYGDTQYF. CDR3 coding DNA: TGCGCCAGCAGCTTCTACGGAGATACGCAGTATTTT. V and J are TRBV4-1 and TRBJ2-3; the D is unclear. V lost 5 bases, J lost 5 bases, and 8 bases lay in between. CDR3 length: 12 residues. Germline CDR1 is MGHRA and CDR2 is YSYEKL.